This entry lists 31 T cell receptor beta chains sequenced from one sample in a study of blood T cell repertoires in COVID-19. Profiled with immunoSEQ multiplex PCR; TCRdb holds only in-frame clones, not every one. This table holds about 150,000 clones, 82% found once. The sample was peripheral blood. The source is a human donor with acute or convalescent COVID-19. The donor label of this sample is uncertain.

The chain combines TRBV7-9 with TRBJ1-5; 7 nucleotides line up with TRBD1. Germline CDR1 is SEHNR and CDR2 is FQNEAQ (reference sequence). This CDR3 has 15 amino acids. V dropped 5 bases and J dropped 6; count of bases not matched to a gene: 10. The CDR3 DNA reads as TGTGCCAGCAGCGCTACAGGGGAAAGAGGTCAGCCCCAGCATTTT. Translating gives CASSATGERGQPQHF.

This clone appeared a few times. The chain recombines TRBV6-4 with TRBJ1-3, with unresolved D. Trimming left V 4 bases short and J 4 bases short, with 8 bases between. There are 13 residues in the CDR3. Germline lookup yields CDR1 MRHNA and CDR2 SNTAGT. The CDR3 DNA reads TGTGCCAGCAGTGCAGAGAGGGGAAACACCATATATTTT. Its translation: CASSAERGNTIYF.

The CDR3 sequence is CASSVSPGGGSTF. Here the CDR3 DNA reads TGTGCCAGTAGTGTTTCCCCAGGGGGCGGATCCACCTTC. The V and J genes are TRBV19 and TRBJ1-2; 8 bases are shared with TRBD1. CDR3 length equals 13 residues. The V and J ends lost 5 bases and 13 bases, in that order; junction bases with no gene match: 12. CDR1 is LNHDA, CDR2 SQIVND, per germline (reference sequence). Full variable domain (rest looked up from reference TRBV19 and TRBJ1-2): DGGITQSPKYLFRKEGQNVTLSCEQNLNHDAMYWYRQDPGQGLRLIYYSQIVNDFQKGDIAEGYSVSREKKESFPLTVTSAQKNPTAFYLCASSVSPGGGSTFGSGTRLTVV.

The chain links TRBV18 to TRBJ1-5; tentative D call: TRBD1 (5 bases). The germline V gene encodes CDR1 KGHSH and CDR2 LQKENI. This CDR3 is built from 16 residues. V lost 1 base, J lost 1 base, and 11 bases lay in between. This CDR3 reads CASSPLGGLSNQPQHF. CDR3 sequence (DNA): TGTGCCAGCTCACCACTCGGGGGACTAAGCAATCAGCCCCAGCATTTT. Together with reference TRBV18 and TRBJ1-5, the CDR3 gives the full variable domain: NAGVMQNPRHLVRRRGQEARLRCSPMKGHSHVYWYRQLPEEGLKFMVYLQKENIIDESGMPKERFSAEFPKEGPSILRIQQVVRGDSAAYFCASSPLGGLSNQPQHFGDGTRLSIL.

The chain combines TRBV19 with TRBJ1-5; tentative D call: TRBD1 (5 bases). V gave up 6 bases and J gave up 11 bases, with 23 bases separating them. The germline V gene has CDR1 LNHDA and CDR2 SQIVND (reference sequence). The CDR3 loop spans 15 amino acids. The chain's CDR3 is CASRSGRERRGTQHF. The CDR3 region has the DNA TGTGCCAGTAGATCCGGACGTGAGCGGCGGGGGACCCAGCATTTT.

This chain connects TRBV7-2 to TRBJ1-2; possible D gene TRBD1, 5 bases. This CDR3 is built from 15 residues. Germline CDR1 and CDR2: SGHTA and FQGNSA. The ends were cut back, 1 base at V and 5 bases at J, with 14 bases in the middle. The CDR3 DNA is TGTGCCAGCAGCTTAGAATGGTCAGGGAGGTATGGCTACACCTTC. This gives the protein CASSLEWSGRYGYTF.

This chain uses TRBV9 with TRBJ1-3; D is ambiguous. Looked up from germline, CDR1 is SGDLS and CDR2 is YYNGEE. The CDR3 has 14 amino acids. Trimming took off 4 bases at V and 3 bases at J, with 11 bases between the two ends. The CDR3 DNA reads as TGTGCCAGCAGCCTCGGGTTGGTTGGAAACACCATATATTTT. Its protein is CASSLGLVGNTIYF.

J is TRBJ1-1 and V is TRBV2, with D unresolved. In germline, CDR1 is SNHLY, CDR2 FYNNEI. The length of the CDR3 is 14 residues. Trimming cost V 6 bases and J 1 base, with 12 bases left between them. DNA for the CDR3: TGTGCCAGCAGGACACAGAGTACGAACACTGAAGCTTTCTTT. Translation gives CASRTQSTNTEAFF.

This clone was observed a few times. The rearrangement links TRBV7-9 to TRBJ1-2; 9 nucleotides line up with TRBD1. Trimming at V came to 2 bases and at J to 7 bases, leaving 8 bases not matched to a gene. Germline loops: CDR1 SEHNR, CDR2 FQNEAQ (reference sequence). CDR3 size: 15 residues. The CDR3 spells CASSLTRDRVGGYTF. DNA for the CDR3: TGTGCCAGCAGCTTAACCCGGGACAGGGTAGGTGGCTACACCTTC.

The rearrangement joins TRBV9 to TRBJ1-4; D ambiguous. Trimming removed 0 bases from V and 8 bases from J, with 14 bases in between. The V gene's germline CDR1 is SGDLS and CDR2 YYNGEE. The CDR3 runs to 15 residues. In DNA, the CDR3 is TGTGCCAGCAGCGTAGGGACTGTTAGTTCGGAAAAACTGTTTTTT. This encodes CASSVGTVSSEKLFF. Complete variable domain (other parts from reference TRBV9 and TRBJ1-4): DSGVTQTPKHLITATGQRVTLRCSPRSGDLSVYWYQQSLDQGLQFLIQYYNGEERAKGNILERFSAQQFPDLHSELNLSSLELGDSALYFCASSVGTVSSEKLFFGSGTQLSVL.

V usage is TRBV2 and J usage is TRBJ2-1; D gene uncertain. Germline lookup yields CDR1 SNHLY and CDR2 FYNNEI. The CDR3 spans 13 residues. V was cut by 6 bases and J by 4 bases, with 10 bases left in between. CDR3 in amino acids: CASRLVSYNEQFF. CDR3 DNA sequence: TGTGCCAGCAGGCTTGTCAGTTACAATGAGCAGTTCTTC.

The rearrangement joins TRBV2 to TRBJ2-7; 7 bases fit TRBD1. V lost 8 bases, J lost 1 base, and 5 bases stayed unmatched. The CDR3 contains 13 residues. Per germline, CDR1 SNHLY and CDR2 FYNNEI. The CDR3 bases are TGTGCCAGCTACAGGGACAGATCCTACGAGCAGTACTTC. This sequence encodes CASYRDRSYEQYF.

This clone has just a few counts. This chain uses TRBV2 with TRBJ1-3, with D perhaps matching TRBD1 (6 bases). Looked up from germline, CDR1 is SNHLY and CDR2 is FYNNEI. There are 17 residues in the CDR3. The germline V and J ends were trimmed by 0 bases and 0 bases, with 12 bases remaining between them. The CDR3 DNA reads TGTGCCAGCAGTGAAGCGTCAGGGGCCAGCTCTGGAAACACCATATATTTT. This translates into CASSEASGASSGNTIYF.

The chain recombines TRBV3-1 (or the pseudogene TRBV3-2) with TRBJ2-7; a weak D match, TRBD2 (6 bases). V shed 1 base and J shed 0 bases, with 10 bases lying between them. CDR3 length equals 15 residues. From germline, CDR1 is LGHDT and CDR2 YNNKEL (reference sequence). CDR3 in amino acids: CASSQGDGSSYEQYF. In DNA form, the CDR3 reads TGTGCCAGCAGCCAAGGCGACGGGAGCTCCTACGAGCAGTACTTC.

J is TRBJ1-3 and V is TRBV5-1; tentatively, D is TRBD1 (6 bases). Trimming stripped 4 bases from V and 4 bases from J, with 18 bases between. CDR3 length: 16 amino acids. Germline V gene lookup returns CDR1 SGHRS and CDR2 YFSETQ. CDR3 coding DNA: TGCGCCAGCAGCCGGATGGAACAGGGAGTCGGAAACACCATATATTTT. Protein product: CASSRMEQGVGNTIYF. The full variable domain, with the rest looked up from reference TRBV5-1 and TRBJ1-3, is KAGVTQTPRYLIKTRGQQVTLSCSPISGHRSVSWYQQTPGQGLQFLFEYFSETQRNKGNFPGRFSGRQFSNSRSEMNVSTLELGDSALYLCASSRMEQGVGNTIYFGEGSWLTVV.

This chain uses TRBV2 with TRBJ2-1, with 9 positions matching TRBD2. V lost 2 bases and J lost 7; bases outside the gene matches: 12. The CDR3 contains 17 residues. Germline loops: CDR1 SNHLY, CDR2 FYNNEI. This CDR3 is CASSETGRRGGLNEQFF. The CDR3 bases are TGTGCCAGCAGTGAAACTGGAAGGCGGGGGGGCCTGAATGAGCAGTTCTTC.

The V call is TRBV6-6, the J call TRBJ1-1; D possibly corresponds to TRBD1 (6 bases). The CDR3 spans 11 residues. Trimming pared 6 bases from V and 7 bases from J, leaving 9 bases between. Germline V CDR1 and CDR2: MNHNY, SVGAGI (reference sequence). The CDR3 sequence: CASRDSLEAFF. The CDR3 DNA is TGTGCCAGCAGGGACAGCCTTGAAGCTTTCTTT.

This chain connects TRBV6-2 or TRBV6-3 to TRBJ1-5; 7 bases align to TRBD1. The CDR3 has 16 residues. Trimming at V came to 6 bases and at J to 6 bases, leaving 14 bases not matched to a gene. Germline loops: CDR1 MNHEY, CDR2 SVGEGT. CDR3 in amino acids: CASSAPGRGVGQPQHF. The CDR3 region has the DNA TGTGCCAGCAGCGCACCGGGCAGGGGGGTGGGTCAGCCCCAGCATTTT.

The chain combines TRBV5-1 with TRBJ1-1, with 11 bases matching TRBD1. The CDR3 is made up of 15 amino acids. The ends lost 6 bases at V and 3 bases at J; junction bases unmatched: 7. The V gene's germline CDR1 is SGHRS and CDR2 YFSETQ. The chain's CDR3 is CASTRTGGPYTEAFF. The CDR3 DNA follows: TGCGCCAGCACGAGGACAGGGGGCCCCTACACTGAAGCTTTCTTT.

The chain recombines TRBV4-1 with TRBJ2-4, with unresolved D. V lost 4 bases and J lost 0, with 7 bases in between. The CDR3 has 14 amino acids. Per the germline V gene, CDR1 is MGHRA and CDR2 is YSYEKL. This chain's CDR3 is CASSPVLAKNIQYF. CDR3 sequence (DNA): TGCGCCAGCAGCCCCGTACTAGCCAAAAACATTCAGTACTTC.

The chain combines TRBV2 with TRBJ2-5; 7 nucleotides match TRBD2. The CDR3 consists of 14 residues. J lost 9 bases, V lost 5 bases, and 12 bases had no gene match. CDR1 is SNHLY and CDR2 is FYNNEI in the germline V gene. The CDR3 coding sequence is TGTGCCAGCAGTCTAGGACTAGTCAAGAGTCCCCAGTACTTC. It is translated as CASSLGLVKSPQYF.

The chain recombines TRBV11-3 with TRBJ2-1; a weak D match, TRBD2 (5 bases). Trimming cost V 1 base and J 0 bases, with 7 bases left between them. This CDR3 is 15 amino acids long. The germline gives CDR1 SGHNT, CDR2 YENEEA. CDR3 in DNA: TGTGCCAGCAGCTTAGGAGGGAGCTCCTACAATGAGCAGTTCTTC. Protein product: CASSLGGSSYNEQFF.

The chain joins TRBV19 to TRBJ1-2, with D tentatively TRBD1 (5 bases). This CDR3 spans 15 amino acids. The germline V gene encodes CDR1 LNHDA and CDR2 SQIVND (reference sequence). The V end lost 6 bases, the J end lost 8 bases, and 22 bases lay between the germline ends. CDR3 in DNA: TGTGCCAGTAGGCAAACCGGGACGGGAGGTTTCGGCTACACCTTC. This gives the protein CASRQTGTGGFGYTF.

CDR3 residues: CASRRTSGGQETQYF. The CDR3 DNA reads as TGTGCCAGCAGACGGACTAGCGGGGGACAAGAGACCCAGTACTTC. The chain employs TRBV7-2 and TRBJ2-5; 13 nucleotides match TRBD2. CDR3 size: 15 residues. Per germline, CDR1 SGHTA and CDR2 FQGNSA. With V trimmed by 6 bases and J by 2 bases, 3 bases remained unmatched. The entire variable domain, with the rest obtained from reference TRBV7-2 and TRBJ2-5, is as follows: GAGVSQSPSNKVTEKGKDVELRCDPISGHTALYWYRQSLGQGLEFLIYFQGNSAPDKSGLPSDRFSAERTGGSVSTLTIQRTQQEDSAVYLCASRRTSGGQETQYFGPGTRLLVL.

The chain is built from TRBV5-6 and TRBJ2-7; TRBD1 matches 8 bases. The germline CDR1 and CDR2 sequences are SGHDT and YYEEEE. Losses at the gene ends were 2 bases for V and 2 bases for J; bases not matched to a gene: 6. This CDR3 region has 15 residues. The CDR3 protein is CASSFPGGGPYEQYF. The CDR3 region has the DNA TGTGCCAGCAGCTTCCCAGGGGGCGGACCCTACGAGCAGTACTTC.

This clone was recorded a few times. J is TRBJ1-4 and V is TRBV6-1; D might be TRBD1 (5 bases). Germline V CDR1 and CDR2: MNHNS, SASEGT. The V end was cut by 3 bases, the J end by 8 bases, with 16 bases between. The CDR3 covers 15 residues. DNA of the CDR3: TGTGCCAGCAGTGACCCGGGGAGGGGTGGCGAAAAACTGTTTTTT. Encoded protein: CASSDPGRGGEKLFF.

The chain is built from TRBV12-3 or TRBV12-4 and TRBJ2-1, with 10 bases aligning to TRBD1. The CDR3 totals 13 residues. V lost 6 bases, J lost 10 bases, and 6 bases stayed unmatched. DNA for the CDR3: TGTGCCAGCAGCCCGGGACAGGGGAGGGAGCAGTTCTTC. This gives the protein CASSPGQGREQFF.

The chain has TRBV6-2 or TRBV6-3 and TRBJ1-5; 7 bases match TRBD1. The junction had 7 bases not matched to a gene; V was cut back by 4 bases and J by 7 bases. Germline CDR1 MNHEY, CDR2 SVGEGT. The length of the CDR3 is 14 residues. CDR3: CASSLWDSQQPQHF. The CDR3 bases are TGTGCCAGCAGTTTGTGGGACAGTCAACAGCCCCAGCATTTT.

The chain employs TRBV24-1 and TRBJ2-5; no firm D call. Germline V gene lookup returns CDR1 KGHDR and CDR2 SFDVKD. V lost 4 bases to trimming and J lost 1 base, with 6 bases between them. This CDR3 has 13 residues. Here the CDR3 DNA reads TGTGCCACCAGTGACCCGGGCCAAGAGACCCAGTACTTC. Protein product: CATSDPGQETQYF.

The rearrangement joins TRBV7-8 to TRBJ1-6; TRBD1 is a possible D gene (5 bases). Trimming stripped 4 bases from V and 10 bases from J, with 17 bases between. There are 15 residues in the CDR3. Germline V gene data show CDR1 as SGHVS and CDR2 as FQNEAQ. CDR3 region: CASSWSTDTRSPLHF. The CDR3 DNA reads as TGTGCCAGCAGCTGGTCGACAGATACGAGATCACCCCTCCACTTT.

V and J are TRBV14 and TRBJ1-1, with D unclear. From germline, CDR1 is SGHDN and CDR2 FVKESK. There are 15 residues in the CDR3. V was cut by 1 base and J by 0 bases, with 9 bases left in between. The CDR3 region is CASSQALRLNTEAFF. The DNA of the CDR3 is TGTGCCAGCAGCCAAGCCCTCAGGCTGAACACTGAAGCTTTCTTT.